This T cell receptor (beta chain) was observed in a study of blood T cells in healthy people across ages. Overall study: Template switching picked up about one barcoded beta molecule for each two T cells. Findings of the study overall: Long-lived donors exceeded aged donors in naive CD4+ cells and diversity.

This clonotype has more than one count but fewer than ten. Its antigen remains unidentified. The authors ran a second PCR of roughly 6 to 12 cycles using a sample-barcoded 5' primer and a J-beta primer mix. TCRdb reprocessed the 5' RACE reads via MiXCR and lists one record per CDR3 protein. In the table there are 710,000 or so distinct CDR3 sequences, roughly 20% of which are singletons. With 1 base clipped from V and 4 bases from J, the junction kept 2 bases outside the gene matches. The CDR3 totals 14 residues. Germline V gene sequence: CDR1 SGHAT, CDR2 FQNNGV. The study drew donors from healthy Caucasian individuals in Russia aged about 6 to 100.

This chain connects TRBV11-2 to TRBJ2-7; 9 nucleotides align to TRBD1. The sequenced sample was blood. The receptor's source is a man between 65 and 79 years old in good health. The CDR3 protein is CASSLGTGEYEQYF. CDR3 bases: TGTGCCAGCAGCTTAGGGACAGGGGAGTACGAGCAGTACTTC.